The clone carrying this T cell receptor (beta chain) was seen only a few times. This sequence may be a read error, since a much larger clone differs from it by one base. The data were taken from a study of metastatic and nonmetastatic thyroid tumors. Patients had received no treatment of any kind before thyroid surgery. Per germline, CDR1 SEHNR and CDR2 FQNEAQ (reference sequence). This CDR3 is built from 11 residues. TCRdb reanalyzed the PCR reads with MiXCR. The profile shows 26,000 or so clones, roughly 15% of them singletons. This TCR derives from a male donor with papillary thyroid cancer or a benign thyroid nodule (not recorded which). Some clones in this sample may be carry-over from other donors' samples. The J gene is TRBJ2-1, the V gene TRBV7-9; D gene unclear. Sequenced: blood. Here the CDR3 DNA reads TGTGACGCCTCGACCAACGGTGAGCAGTTCTTC. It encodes CDASTNGEQFF.